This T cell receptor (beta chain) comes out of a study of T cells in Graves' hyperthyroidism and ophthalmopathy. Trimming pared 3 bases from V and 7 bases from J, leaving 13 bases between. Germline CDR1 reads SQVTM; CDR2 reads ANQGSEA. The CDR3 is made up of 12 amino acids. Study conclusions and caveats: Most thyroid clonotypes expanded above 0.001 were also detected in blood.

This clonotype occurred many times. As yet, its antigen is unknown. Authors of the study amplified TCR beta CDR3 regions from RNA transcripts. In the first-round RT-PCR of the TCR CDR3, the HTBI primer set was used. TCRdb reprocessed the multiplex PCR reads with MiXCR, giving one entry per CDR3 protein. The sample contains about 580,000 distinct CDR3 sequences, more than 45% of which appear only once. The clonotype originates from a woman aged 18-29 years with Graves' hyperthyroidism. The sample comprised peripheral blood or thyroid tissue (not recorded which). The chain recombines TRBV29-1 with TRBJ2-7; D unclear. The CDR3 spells CSVENSPKEQYF. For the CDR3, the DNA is TGCAGCGTTGAGAACAGCCCTAAGGAGCAGTACTTC.